This T cell receptor (beta chain) appears in the sequencing data of a study of beta chain features in type 1 diabetes. The sequenced template was cDNA made from the entire isolated RNA. The repertoire was sequenced with immunoSEQ multiplex PCR; TCRdb's copy has only in-frame clones and lacks some. The data contain a few hundred thousand clones, about 15% of them singletons. The CDR3 runs to 17 residues. Trimming stripped 6 bases from V and 0 bases from J, with 18 bases between. The V gene's germline CDR1 is MNHEY and CDR2 SMNVEV (reference sequence). Sequencing used naive CD4+ T cells from blood. The sequence came from a man aged 25 to 45 in good health. The chain recombines TRBV27 with TRBJ2-4; D possibly matches TRBD1 or TRBD2 (5 bases each). CDR3 in DNA: TGTGCCAGCAGGGAAAGGTTCGGGGCCCTAGCCAAAAACATTCAGTACTTC. Its protein product is CASRERFGALAKNIQYF.